These 6 T cell receptor beta chains were all obtained from the same sample, sequenced in a study of T cell responses to AZD1222 COVID-19 vaccine. Data came from immunoSEQ multiplex PCR; TCRdb stores just in-frame clones and leaves some out. The sample lists 150,000 or so clones, 90% to 95% occurring once. Sample: peripheral blood, taken on day 0 of AZD1222 vaccination. Source of these receptors: an adult in good health.

The J gene is TRBJ1-6, the V gene TRBV29-1; D uncertain. Trimming cost V 4 bases and J 12 bases, with 10 bases left between them. CDR1 SQVTM and CDR2 ANQGSEA come from the germline V gene. This CDR3 is built from 11 residues. The chain's CDR3 is CSVGPEGPLHF. In DNA form, the CDR3 reads TGCAGCGTTGGTCCCGAAGGACCCCTCCACTTT.

The rearrangement links TRBV29-1 to TRBJ1-1, with D perhaps TRBD1 (5 bases). Germline CDR1 and CDR2: SQVTM and ANQGSEA. V was cut by 4 bases and J by 3 bases, with 12 bases left in between. The CDR3 sequence is 13 residues long. The CDR3: CSVAGARDTEAFF. The CDR3 DNA reads as TGCAGCGTTGCCGGGGCGCGGGACACTGAAGCTTTCTTT. Variable domain in full (rest from reference TRBV29-1 and TRBJ1-1): SAVISQKPSRDICQRGTSLTIQCQVDSQVTMMFWYRQQPGQSLTLIATANQGSEATYESGFVIDKFPISRPNLTFSTLTVSNMSPEDSSIYLCSVAGARDTEAFFGQGTRLTVV.

The genes are TRBV2 and TRBJ1-1; maybe TRBD1 (5 bases). Germline values: CDR1 SNHLY, CDR2 FYNNEI. There are 15 residues in the CDR3. V shed 1 base and J shed 5 bases, with 14 bases lying between them. The chain's CDR3 is CASSEDAGRKTEAFF. CDR3 sequence (DNA): TGTGCCAGCAGTGAAGATGCGGGACGTAAAACTGAAGCTTTCTTT.

V and J are TRBV27 and TRBJ2-7, with 16 bases lining up with TRBD2. CDR3 length: 23 amino acids. The ends lost 5 bases at V and 7 bases at J; junction bases unmatched: 29. CDR1 MNHEY and CDR2 SMNVEV come from the germline V gene (reference sequence). CDR3 in amino acids: CASSRRHQKPMGLAGGFTCEQYF. DNA for the CDR3: TGTGCCAGCAGTCGGAGACACCAAAAACCGATGGGACTAGCGGGAGGGTTTACGTGTGAGCAGTACTTC.

This rearrangement joins TRBV6-5 to TRBJ1-2; the match to TRBD1 covers 7 bases. This CDR3 comprises 13 residues. Unmatched junction bases numbered 9, after V lost 7 bases and J lost 7 bases. Germline V gene lookup returns CDR1 MNHEY and CDR2 SVGAGI. The CDR3 sequence: CASTTGVRGGYTF. CDR3 sequence (DNA): TGTGCCAGCACCACAGGGGTACGAGGTGGCTACACCTTC.

This chain links TRBV23-1 with TRBJ1-1; no clear D gene. TRBV23-1 is treated as an ORF (open reading frame) with a function not yet certain. The CDR3 is 11 amino acids. V dropped 9 bases and J dropped 6 bases, with 11 bases sitting between them. The CDR3, as DNA: TGCGCCAGGATAGTGGTTCCTGAAGCTTTCTTT. Protein: CARIVVPEAFF.